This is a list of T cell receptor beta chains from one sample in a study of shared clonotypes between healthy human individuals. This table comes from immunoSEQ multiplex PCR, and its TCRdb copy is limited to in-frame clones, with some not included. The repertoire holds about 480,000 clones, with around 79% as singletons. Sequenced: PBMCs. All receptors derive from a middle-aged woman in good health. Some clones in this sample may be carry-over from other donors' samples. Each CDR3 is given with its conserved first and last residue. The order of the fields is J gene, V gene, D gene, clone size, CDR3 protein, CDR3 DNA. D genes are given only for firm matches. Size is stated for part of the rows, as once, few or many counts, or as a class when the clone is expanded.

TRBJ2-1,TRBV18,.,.,CASSPNLDDEQFF,TGTGCCAGCTCACCGAACCTGGACGATGAGCAGTTCTTC
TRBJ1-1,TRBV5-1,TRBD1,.,CASSLRDRGTEAFF,TGCGCCAGCAGCTTGCGGGACAGGGGCACTGAAGCTTTCTTT
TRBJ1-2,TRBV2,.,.,CASSTRTEAYGYTF,TGTGCCAGCAGTACAAGGACCGAAGCCTATGGCTACACCTTC
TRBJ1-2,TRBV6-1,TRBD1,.,CASSQGGQGALGGYTF,TGTGCCAGCAGTCAAGGTGGACAGGGGGCGCTGGGAGGCTACACCTTC
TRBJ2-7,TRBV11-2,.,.,CASSLGSGSSYEQYF,TGTGCCAGCAGCTTGGGCTCCGGGTCGTCCTACGAGCAGTACTTC
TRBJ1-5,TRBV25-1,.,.,CASSEALSNQPQHF,TGTGCCAGCAGCGAGGCCCTTAGCAATCAGCCCCAGCATTTT
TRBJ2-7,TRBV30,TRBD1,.,CAWSTTGDEQYF,TGTGCCTGGAGTACAACAGGGGACGAGCAGTACTTC
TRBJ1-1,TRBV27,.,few,CASSPLKTRRGTEAFF,TGTGCCAGCAGCCCCCTTAAAACGCGGCGAGGCACTGAAGCTTTCTTT
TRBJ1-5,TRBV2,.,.,CASSEWVDQPQHF,TGTGCCAGCAGTGAATGGGTCGATCAGCCCCAGCATTTT
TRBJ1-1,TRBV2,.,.,CASSVSASTEAFF,TGTGCCAGCAGTGTATCGGCTAGCACTGAAGCTTTCTTT
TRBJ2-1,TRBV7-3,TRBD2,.,CASSPSGGAVNEQFF,TGTGCCAGCAGCCCAAGCGGGGGGGCGGTCAATGAGCAGTTCTTC
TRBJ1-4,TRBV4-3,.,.,CASSLTGLNEKLFF,TGCGCCAGCAGCCTCACAGGGTTGAATGAAAAACTGTTTTTT
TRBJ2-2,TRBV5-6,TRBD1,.,CASSFRDRNTGELFF,TGTGCCAGCAGCTTCCGGGACAGAAACACCGGGGAGCTGTTTTTT
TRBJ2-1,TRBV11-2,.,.,CASSLRAGPSSYNEQFF,TGTGCCAGCAGCTTAAGAGCGGGCCCTAGCTCCTACAATGAGCAGTTCTTC
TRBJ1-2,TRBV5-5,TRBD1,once,CASSSFVTGDSGYTF,TGTGCCAGCAGCAGTTTCGTTACAGGGGACTCTGGCTACACCTTC
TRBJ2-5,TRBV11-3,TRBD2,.,CASSFGLAGAETQYF,TGTGCCAGCAGCTTCGGACTAGCGGGAGCAGAGACCCAGTACTTC